The 28 T cell receptor beta chains below come from one sample, sequenced in a study of shared clonotypes between healthy human individuals. TCRdb keeps only in-frame clones here, not all; method: immunoSEQ multiplex PCR. The top ten clones hold 0.36% of a sample with 1.4 million or so clones, around 98.5% of them seen once. The sequenced material came from naive CD4+ T cells sorted from blood. As to subset: CD45RA+ positively selected. The receptors originated from a man aged 25-40 years in good health.

CDR3 nucleotides: TGTGCCAGTAGTATGGGAGACCACCGGGAAGCTTTCTTT. Amino acid sequence: CASSMGDHREAFF. The genes are TRBV19 and TRBJ1-1, with unresolved D. Germline loops: CDR1 LNHDA, CDR2 SQIVND (reference sequence). V was shortened by 3 bases and J by 8 bases, with 13 bases between the two germline ends. The CDR3 runs to 13 residues. The whole variable domain, remainder taken from reference TRBV19 and TRBJ1-1, is DGGITQSPKYLFRKEGQNVTLSCEQNLNHDAMYWYRQDPGQGLRLIYYSQIVNDFQKGDIAEGYSVSREKKESFPLTVTSAQKNPTAFYLCASSMGDHREAFFGQGTRLTVV.

The genes are TRBV28 and TRBJ2-5; D uncertain. The CDR3 sequence is 16 residues long. Trimming pared 5 bases from V and 5 bases from J, leaving 21 bases between. In germline, CDR1 is MDHEN, CDR2 SYDVKM. This CDR3 reads CASSRHGPGRVETQYF. CDR3 nucleotides: TGTGCCAGCAGTCGTCACGGCCCGGGTAGAGTCGAGACCCAGTACTTC.

V usage is TRBV29-1 and J usage is TRBJ2-5; the D call may be TRBD1 or TRBD2 (5 bases each). Germline lookup yields CDR1 SQVTM and CDR2 ANQGSEA. CDR3 length equals 13 residues. V was pared by 4 bases and J by 1 base, with 10 bases between. This chain's CDR3 is CSVVGTAQETQYF. The CDR3 bases are TGCAGCGTTGTCGGGACGGCCCAAGAGACCCAGTACTTC. Full variable domain (rest looked up from reference TRBV29-1 and TRBJ2-5): SAVISQKPSRDICQRGTSLTIQCQVDSQVTMMFWYRQQPGQSLTLIATANQGSEATYESGFVIDKFPISRPNLTFSTLTVSNMSPEDSSIYLCSVVGTAQETQYFGPGTRLLVL.

The gene calls are TRBV6-1 and TRBJ2-2; TRBD2 matches 7 bases. V was pared by 4 bases and J by 1 base, with 6 bases of the junction left unmatched. Germline values: CDR1 MNHNS, CDR2 SASEGT. The length of the CDR3 is 16 residues. CDR3 nucleotides: TGTGCCAGCAGTGCTCTGACGGGAGGGAACACCGGGGAGCTGTTTTTT. Amino acids: CASSALTGGNTGELFF.

The V and J genes are TRBV6-5 and TRBJ1-5; D may be TRBD1 (6 bases). Deletions cut 6 bases from V and 0 bases from J, with 6 bases between. The CDR3 has 13 residues. The germline gives CDR1 MNHEY, CDR2 SVGAGI. The CDR3 loop reads CASRQGSNQPQHF. As DNA, the CDR3 is TGTGCCAGCAGACAGGGTAGCAATCAGCCCCAGCATTTT.

V usage is TRBV5-1 and J usage is TRBJ1-1; no reliable D call. The CDR3 has 13 residues. The germline V gene encodes CDR1 SGHRS and CDR2 YFSETQ. V lost 4 bases and J lost 5, with 12 bases in between. The CDR3, as DNA: TGCGCCAGCAGCAAGGACCCCGGAACTGAAGCTTTCTTT. Protein: CASSKDPGTEAFF.

The chain recombines TRBV14 with TRBJ1-4; TRBD1 matches 7 bases. The CDR3 contains 15 residues. Per germline, CDR1 SGHDN and CDR2 FVKESK. The J segment lost 4 bases and the V segment lost 7 bases, leaving 9 bases of the junction unmatched. The chain's CDR3 is CASNNPGTVNEKLFF. CDR3 nucleotide sequence: TGTGCCAGCAATAACCCCGGGACAGTTAATGAAAAACTGTTTTTT.

CDR3 residues: CASSYERYGYTF. Written as DNA, the CDR3 is TGTGCCAGCAGCTACGAAAGATATGGCTACACCTTC. The chain combines TRBV5-5 with TRBJ1-2; D remains ambiguous. The CDR3 is 12 residues long. Trimming cost V 3 bases and J 5 bases, with 8 bases left between them. Germline loops: CDR1 SGHKS, CDR2 YYEKEE (reference sequence).

This rearrangement joins TRBV27 to TRBJ1-5; 8 nucleotides align to TRBD1. Per germline, CDR1 MNHEY and CDR2 SMNVEV (reference sequence). V lost 5 bases and J lost 2; bases outside the gene matches: 11. This CDR3 is 17 amino acids long. In DNA, the CDR3 is TGTGCCAGCAGTGAGGGACAGGTCGATGATGGCAATCAGCCCCAGCATTTT. This codes for CASSEGQVDDGNQPQHF.

The chain uses TRBV30 and TRBJ2-7, with D possibly being TRBD1 (7 bases). V gave up 4 bases and J gave up 3 bases, with 16 bases separating them. The CDR3 is 14 residues long. Germline V lookup: CDR1 GTSNPN, CDR2 SVGIG (reference sequence). The CDR3 DNA is TGTGCCTGGAAGGGGGCGGGATTGGACTACGAGCAGTACTTC. It is translated as CAWKGAGLDYEQYF.

The V gene is TRBV6-1, the J gene TRBJ2-5; 11 bases line up with TRBD1. This CDR3 spans 15 amino acids. J lost 5 bases, V lost 10 bases, and 12 bases had no gene match. Looked up from germline, CDR1 is MNHNS and CDR2 is SASEGT. The CDR3 loop reads CAIARGTGGYETQYF. Written as DNA, the CDR3 is TGTGCCATCGCCCGGGGGACAGGGGGTTATGAGACCCAGTACTTC.

The CDR3 nucleotides read TGTGCCAGCTCCCCTAGCGGGCAGGCCGGGGAGCTGTTTTTT. Translation gives CASSPSGQAGELFF. This chain connects TRBV18 to TRBJ2-2; 8 bases match TRBD2. Germline CDR1 reads KGHSH; CDR2 reads LQKENI. V lost 6 bases and J lost 6; bases outside the gene matches: 6. This CDR3 has 14 residues.

The rearrangement uses TRBV7-9 and TRBJ1-5; D remains ambiguous. Per germline, CDR1 SEHNR and CDR2 FQNEAQ (reference sequence). The length of the CDR3 is 13 residues. With 5 bases removed from V and 0 bases from J, the gap between germline ends came to 5 bases. The DNA for the CDR3 is TGTGCCAGCAGCCCGATTAGCAATCAGCCCCAGCATTTT. This codes for CASSPISNQPQHF.

V and J are TRBV5-4 and TRBJ2-1, with 11 bases fitting TRBD2. Per germline, CDR1 SGHNT and CDR2 YYREEE (reference sequence). V shed 0 bases, J shed 8 bases, and the junction held 7 bases outside the gene matches. This CDR3 is built from 16 residues. The CDR3 DNA reads as TGTGCCAGCAGCTTGGAACTAGCGGGAGTGGTAGATGAGCAGTTCTTC. Translating it yields CASSLELAGVVDEQFF.

This rearrangement joins TRBV19 to TRBJ1-2, with 7 bases aligning to TRBD1. Germline CDR1 and CDR2: LNHDA and SQIVND (reference sequence). J gave up 2 bases and V 3 bases, and 9 bases lay outside the gene matches. This CDR3 has 16 amino acids. The CDR3 DNA sequence: TGTGCCAGTAGTATCGATTTAAGGGGGCTCAACTATGGCTACACCTTC. The encoded protein is CASSIDLRGLNYGYTF.

The V and J genes are TRBV12-2 and TRBJ2-7; the DNA was not used to check the table's D call, TRBD1. TRBV12-2 is a listed pseudogene. CDR3 length: 14 residues. The CDR3 coding sequence is TGTGCAAGTCGCTTAGCCCGATGGGCGTACGAGCAGTACTTC. Translating it yields CASRLARWAYEQYF.

The gene calls are TRBV5-1 and TRBJ1-3; D is uncertain. Germline values: CDR1 SGHRS, CDR2 YFSETQ. This CDR3 has 15 amino acids. Trimming pared 3 bases from V and 0 bases from J, leaving 10 bases between. The CDR3 nucleotides read TGCGCCAGCAGCTCTCGCGCGGACTCTGGAAACACCATATATTTT. Its translation is CASSSRADSGNTIYF.

The chain has TRBV30 and TRBJ2-1, with D perhaps TRBD2 (6 bases). V lost 2 bases to trimming and J lost 10 bases, with 18 bases between them. This CDR3 has 14 amino acids. Per the germline V gene, CDR1 is GTSNPN and CDR2 is SVGIG (reference sequence). As DNA, the CDR3 is TGTGCCTGGAGTAGTTCCTACGACCGGGAGGAGCAGTTCTTC. Protein sequence: CAWSSSYDREEQFF.

This rearrangement joins TRBV6-5 to TRBJ1-2; a weak D match, TRBD1 (5 bases). Germline lookup yields CDR1 MNHEY and CDR2 SVGAGI. This CDR3 comprises 16 residues. With 0 bases removed from V and 2 bases from J, the gap between germline ends came to 13 bases. As DNA, the CDR3 is TGTGCCAGCAGTTACTCAAGCCAGGGCAAAAACTATGGCTACACCTTC. Translating it yields CASSYSSQGKNYGYTF.

The V call is TRBV29-1, the J call TRBJ2-5; possibly TRBD2 for D (6 bases). CDR1 is SQVTM and CDR2 is ANQGSEA in the germline V gene. The CDR3 extends over 13 amino acids. Trimming shortened V by 5 bases and J by 1 base, and 11 bases separated the two germline ends. The CDR3 loop reads CSVHGLFQETQYF. DNA of the CDR3: TGCAGCGTTCACGGACTATTCCAAGAGACCCAGTACTTC.

This chain links TRBV5-1 with TRBJ2-3; 10 bases are shared with TRBD1. There are 16 residues in the CDR3. V dropped 0 bases and J dropped 2; count of bases not matched to a gene: 3. Germline values: CDR1 SGHRS, CDR2 YFSETQ. The CDR3 DNA reads as TGCGCCAGCAGCTTGGTCGGGACAGGGGTCACAGATACGCAGTATTTT. This translates into CASSLVGTGVTDTQYF.

V gene TRBV6-1 combines with J gene TRBJ1-1, with 9 positions matching TRBD1. With V trimmed by 1 base and J by 5 bases, 8 bases remained unmatched. The CDR3 loop spans 16 amino acids. Germline V gives CDR1 MNHNS, CDR2 SASEGT. The CDR3 region is CASSEGEGQGRTEAFF. CDR3 DNA sequence: TGTGCCAGCAGTGAAGGAGAGGGACAGGGAAGGACTGAAGCTTTCTTT.

J is TRBJ1-4 and V is TRBV7-9; the D is unclear. The CDR3 is 13 amino acids. Germline loops: CDR1 SEHNR, CDR2 FQNEAQ (reference sequence). Trimming pared 2 bases from V and 8 bases from J, leaving 9 bases between. The CDR3 loop reads CASSLRWGEKLFF. The DNA of the CDR3 is TGTGCCAGCAGCTTACGATGGGGAGAAAAACTGTTTTTT.

The V and J genes are TRBV9 and TRBJ1-5; perhaps TRBD1 as D (5 bases). The germline V gene has CDR1 SGDLS and CDR2 YYNGEE. The germline V and J ends were trimmed by 0 bases and 0 bases, with 10 bases remaining between them. The CDR3 consists of 16 residues. For the CDR3, the DNA is TGTGCCAGCAGCGTAGCCGGCGGACATAGCAATCAGCCCCAGCATTTT. Protein: CASSVAGGHSNQPQHF.

The CDR3 here is CASSDLGTSGRWSGEQYF. The CDR3 nucleotides read TGCGCCAGCAGTGATCTCGGGACTAGCGGGAGATGGAGTGGCGAGCAGTACTTC. J is TRBJ2-7 and V is TRBV10-1; 14 bases fit TRBD2. CDR1 and CDR2 from the germline V gene are WNHNN and SYGVQD (reference sequence). The trim removed 3 bases at V and 6 bases at J, leaving 13 bases unmatched. The CDR3 extends over 18 amino acids.

This chain links TRBV14 with TRBJ2-1; D ambiguous. Germline V gene lookup returns CDR1 SGHDN and CDR2 FVKESK. V was pared by 1 base and J by 0 bases, with 10 bases between. CDR3 length: 16 residues. CDR3 bases: TGTGCCAGCAGCCAAGGTCGTAGGACCTCCTACAATGAGCAGTTCTTC. Its translation is CASSQGRRTSYNEQFF. Variable domain in full (rest from reference TRBV14 and TRBJ2-1): EAGVTQFPSHSVIEKGQTVTLRCDPISGHDNLYWYRRVMGKEIKFLLHFVKESKQDESGMPNNRFLAERTGGTYSTLKVQPAELEDSGVYFCASSQGRRTSYNEQFFGPGTRLTVL.

The J gene is TRBJ1-1, the V gene TRBV7-9, with D unclear. The CDR3 is 11 amino acids. V was cut by 2 bases and J by 11 bases, with 9 bases left in between. Germline-derived CDR1 and CDR2 are SEHNR and FQNEAQ (reference sequence). Here the CDR3 reads CASSLLVGAFF. CDR3 DNA sequence: TGTGCCAGCAGCTTATTGGTCGGGGCTTTCTTT.

V and J are TRBV5-1 and TRBJ2-5; D perhaps matches TRBD2 (6 bases). V gave up 3 bases and J gave up 0 bases, with 9 bases separating them. Looked up from germline, CDR1 is SGHRS and CDR2 is YFSETQ. There are 14 residues in the CDR3. Here the CDR3 reads CASSWEEYQETQYF. The DNA of the CDR3 is TGCGCCAGCAGCTGGGAGGAGTACCAAGAGACCCAGTACTTC. The variable domain in full, with the rest retrieved from reference TRBV5-1 and TRBJ2-5, is KAGVTQTPRYLIKTRGQQVTLSCSPISGHRSVSWYQQTPGQGLQFLFEYFSETQRNKGNFPGRFSGRQFSNSRSEMNVSTLELGDSALYLCASSWEEYQETQYFGPGTRLLVL.